This T cell receptor beta chain was retrieved from a study of blood T cells in healthy people across ages. A second PCR, run for roughly 7 to 12 cycles, used a sample-barcoded 5' primer plus a J-beta primer mix. Using its own MiXCR run on the 5' RACE reads, TCRdb lists one record per CDR3 protein. The repertoire holds around 700,000 distinct CDR3 sequences, with around 25% as singletons. Germline-derived CDR1 and CDR2 are SGDLS and YYNGEE. V shed 0 bases and J 8 bases; nucleotides not matched to a gene: 3. This CDR3 spans 14 amino acids. These same records also appear under a second study, on T cells of mothers and their children.

The sequence was collected from a boy aged 5-17 years in good health. The chain couples TRBV9 to TRBJ2-5; 11 nucleotides align to TRBD1. The sequenced material came from blood. CDR3 nucleotides: TGTGCCAGCAGCGTAGGGGACAGGGGGGCAACCCAGTACTTC. Translation gives CASSVGDRGATQYF.